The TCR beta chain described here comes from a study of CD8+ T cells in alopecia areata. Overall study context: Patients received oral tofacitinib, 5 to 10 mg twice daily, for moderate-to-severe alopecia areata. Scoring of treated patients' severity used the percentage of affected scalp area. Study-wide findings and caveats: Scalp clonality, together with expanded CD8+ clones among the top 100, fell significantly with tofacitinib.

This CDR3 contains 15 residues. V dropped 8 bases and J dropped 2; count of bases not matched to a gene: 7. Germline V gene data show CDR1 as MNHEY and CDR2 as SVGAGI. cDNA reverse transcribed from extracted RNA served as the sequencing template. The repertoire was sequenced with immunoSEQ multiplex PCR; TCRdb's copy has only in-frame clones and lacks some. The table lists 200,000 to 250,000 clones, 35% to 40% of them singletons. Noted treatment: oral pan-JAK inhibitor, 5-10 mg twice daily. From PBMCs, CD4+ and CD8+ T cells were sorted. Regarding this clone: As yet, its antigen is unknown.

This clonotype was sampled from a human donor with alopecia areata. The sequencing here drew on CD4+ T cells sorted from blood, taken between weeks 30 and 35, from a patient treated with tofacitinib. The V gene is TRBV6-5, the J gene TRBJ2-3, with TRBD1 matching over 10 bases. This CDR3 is CASGKGTGDTDTQYF. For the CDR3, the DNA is TGTGCCAGCGGAAAAGGGACAGGGGACACAGATACGCAGTATTTT.